The clone carrying this T cell receptor (beta chain) appeared many times. Germline CDR1 is MNHEY and CDR2 is SVGAGI. The CDR3 loop spans 14 amino acids. V shed 6 bases and J 4 bases; nucleotides not matched to a gene: 5. The data were obtained in a study of T cell responses to AZD1222 COVID-19 vaccine. The data were produced by immunoSEQ multiplex PCR, yet TCRdb's version contains in-frame clones alone and is incomplete. The table shows 130,000 to 150,000 clones, with more than 70% occurring only once. The gene calls are TRBV6-5 and TRBJ2-1; 8 bases fit TRBD2. The input for sequencing was peripheral blood, taken 28 days after the second AZD1222 dose. The receptor was isolated from an adult who received the AZD1222 COVID-19 vaccine. DNA for the CDR3: TGTGCCAGCAGCCGGGGACTAGATTACAATGAGCAGTTCTTC. It encodes CASSRGLDYNEQFF.